This TCR beta chain was sequenced for a study of beta chain features in type 1 diabetes. Study-wide points: Patients with type 1 diabetes showed fewer VDJ junction insertions and more deletions. PCR might show a preference for shorter templates, equally across patients and controls.

To note about this clone: Antigen specificity is unknown.

Every donor provided one heparinised blood draw, which averaged approximately 100 mL. The study reverse transcribed the entire isolated RNA, so it sequenced expressed TCRB transcripts. Generated by immunoSEQ multiplex PCR, the TCRdb table keeps only in-frame clones and is missing some. The table includes some 150,000 clones, nearly 50% detected once. In germline, CDR1 is MDHEN, CDR2 SYDVKM. The CDR3 runs to 15 residues. V was clipped by 3 bases and J by 9 bases; unmatched bases: 9. Sequencing was performed on Tregs from blood. The clonotype comes from a man aged 18 to 29 in good health. The chain couples TRBV28 to TRBJ2-1; 9 positions match TRBD2. The CDR3 here is CASSLSAGGGGEQFF. The CDR3 DNA reads as TGTGCCAGCAGTTTGTCAGCGGGAGGAGGGGGTGAGCAGTTCTTC.